This TCR beta chain was identified in a study of cytomegalovirus exposure and HLA in healthy donors. TCRdb's table, derived via immunoSEQ multiplex PCR, lists solely in-frame clones and lacks some. The sample lists some 180,000 clones; 80% to 85% were seen once. The V gene's germline CDR1 is SNHLY and CDR2 FYNNEI. The trim removed 9 bases at V and 3 bases at J, leaving 4 bases unmatched. The CDR3 totals 13 residues. This clone was seen a few times. The receptor was derived from a woman in her thirties in good health and CMV-seronegative. The gene calls are TRBV2 and TRBJ1-1; 10 nucleotides align to TRBD1. The source material was PBMCs. This CDR3 reads CARRQGADTEAFF. CDR3 sequence (DNA): TGTGCCAGGAGACAGGGGGCCGACACTGAAGCTTTCTTT.